This TCR beta chain was captured in a study of shared clonotypes between healthy human individuals. Study-level findings and limits: Clonotypes shared by all four donors outscored non-shared clonotypes in generation probability.

In the case of this clone: What it recognizes is unknown.

Trimming cost V 0 bases and J 7 bases; bases outside gene matches: 7. The CDR3 length is 16 residues. The germline V gene encodes CDR1 SGDLS and CDR2 YYNGEE. Produced via immunoSEQ multiplex PCR; TCRdb's table is partial and in-frame only. The sample records about 2.3 million clones, over 90% being singletons. Sequencing was carried out using naive CD4+ T cells from PBMCs. Subset meaning: CD45RA+ positively selected. The clonotype comes from a man between 18 and 29 years old in good health. Some clones in this sample may be carry-over from other donors' samples. V is TRBV9 and J is TRBJ2-1; 10 nucleotides agree with TRBD2. CDR3 bases: TGTGCCAGCAGCGTAGGAAGCGGGAGGGCCGATAATGAGCAGTTCTTC. Its protein is CASSVGSGRADNEQFF.